The clone carrying this T cell receptor (beta chain) has more than one count but fewer than ten. Its specificity is not known. The data originate from a study of beta chain features in type 1 diabetes. Study-wide results and caveats: Small HLA sub-analyses could not settle whether HLA shapes TCRB rearrangement.

As every portion of the isolated RNA was reverse transcribed, the sequencing read expressed TCRB transcripts. Data came from immunoSEQ multiplex PCR; TCRdb stores just in-frame clones and leaves some out. The sample shows approximately 160,000 clones, about 8.1% of them seen only once. This TCR derives from a man between 18 and 29 years old in good health. Sequenced sample: central memory CD4+ T cells from blood.

DNA for the CDR3: TGTGCCAGCAGGGGCCGGCGGGCGCACGAAGAGACCCAGTACTTC. It is translated as CASRGRRAHEETQYF. This chain links TRBV2 with TRBJ2-5, with D possibly matching TRBD2 (5 bases). Per the germline V gene, CDR1 is SNHLY and CDR2 is FYNNEI. The CDR3 is 15 amino acids. The V and J ends lost 6 bases and 3 bases respectively, with 17 bases between them.